The clone carrying this TCR beta chain was recorded only once. This sample was included in a study of blood T cell repertoires in COVID-19. Study information: The United States, Italy and Spain supplied acute and convalescent COVID-19 samples. T cells, B-cell-depleted T cells, or PBMCs provided the cDNA or gDNA that served as material.

In the authors' methods: Reference gene primer amplification yielded estimated nucleated cell counts. Profiling relied on immunoSEQ multiplex PCR, and the TCRdb table lists in-frame clones only, not all of them. The V and J calls and clone size were taken over from that table, and D and trimming were inferred from the DNA. The sample lists under 85,000 clones; roughly four fifths were seen once. This CDR3 has 17 residues. V lost 1 base and J lost 0; bases outside the gene matches: 4. Germline CDR1 and CDR2: KGHSH and LQKENI. V usage is TRBV18 and J usage is TRBJ1-3, with 9 bases lining up with TRBD1. This clonotype originated in a human donor in a cohort sampled during active COVID-19. Source material: peripheral blood. CDR3 residues: CASSPRTGALSGNTIYF. The CDR3 DNA follows: TGTGCCAGCTCACCACGGACAGGGGCCCTCTCTGGAAACACCATATATTTT.